Reported below is one T cell receptor beta chain. The antigen is unknown. The record originates from a study of cytotoxic CD8 clonotypes in ibrutinib-treated CLL. Study context: IGHV unmutated fewer than 18; relapsed/refractory 11 to 12; treatment-naive approximately 16.

Whole-study results and caveats: Clonality (at baseline) was higher than in age-matched healthy donors and tracked circulating CD8+ T-cell counts.

The V end lost 2 bases, the J end lost 4 bases, and 8 bases lay between the germline ends. Germline V CDR1 and CDR2: GTSNPN, SVGIG (reference sequence). The CDR3 consists of 12 residues. Extraction of around 2 micrograms of genomic DNA from cryopreserved PBMCs supplied material for TCR beta libraries. Depths of 1 in 200,000 to 1 in 1 million T cells were the sequencing target. TCRdb keeps only in-frame clones here, not all; method: immunoSEQ multiplex PCR. The repertoire consists of about 200,000 clones, with 70% to 75% occurring once and the leading ten covering about 6.4%. The sequence was collected from a human donor with chronic lymphocytic leukemia. The chain combines TRBV30 with TRBJ1-2; TRBD1 might be the D (5 bases). Here the sequenced sample was PBMCs, taken after 12 months of ibrutinib treatment. CDR3 region: CAWSPGAYGYTF. CDR3 sequence (DNA): TGTGCCTGGAGTCCCGGGGCCTATGGCTACACCTTC.